This T cell receptor (beta chain) emerged from a study of monozygotic twins with cystic fibrosis. Study results and limitations: J usage was most co-twin-similar in 8 of 16 pairs, V in 13. Clonality was generally low (median around 0.01), higher in the most severe patients. Monozygotic CF twins shared more identical nucleotide clonotypes than unrelated patients.

Details on this clone: Antigen specificity is unknown.

The junction had 9 bases not matched to a gene; V was cut back by 4 bases and J by 4 bases. CDR3 length: 16 amino acids. Germline CDR1 and CDR2: MNHEY and SVGAGI. Sequenced by immunoSEQ multiplex PCR; TCRdb stores in-frame clones only, minus some. This table has about 30,000 clones, around 85% appearing once. The source of this sequence is a girl aged 2-10 years with cystic fibrosis. The sample comprised blood. V gene TRBV6-5 combines with J gene TRBJ2-1, with 8 positions matching TRBD2. CDR3 DNA sequence: TGTGCCAGCAGTTTATCCAGACTAGCGAGATACAATGAGCAGTTCTTC. It yields the protein CASSLSRLARYNEQFF.